These 31 T cell receptor beta chains originate from one sample sequenced in a study of blood T cell repertoires in COVID-19. Sequenced by immunoSEQ multiplex PCR; TCRdb stores in-frame clones only, minus some. Of around 100,000 clones listed, approximately 93% were seen once; the top ten hold approximately 2%. Sequenced input: peripheral blood. These receptors all stem from a man aged 50-60 years with active COVID-19.

The chain joins TRBV21-1 to TRBJ1-5. TRBV21-1 represents a pseudogene. The CDR3 is 15 amino acids. The CDR3 region is CASSKTLTKNQPQHF. CDR3 sequence (DNA): TGTGCCAGCAGCAAAACACTTACTAAAAATCAGCCCCAGCATTTT.

The gene calls are TRBV5-1 and TRBJ2-7; D gene uncertain. CDR1 SGHRS and CDR2 YFSETQ come from the germline V gene. Trimming shortened V by 6 bases and J by 5 bases, and 15 bases separated the two germline ends. This CDR3 is 13 amino acids long. The DNA of the CDR3 is TGCGCCAGCACCAGAGCAGGTTCGGACGAGCAGTACTTC. This codes for CASTRAGSDEQYF.

CDR3 residues: CASSMGQGEQYF. The CDR3 DNA is TGTGCCAGTAGTATGGGGCAGGGCGAGCAGTACTTC. The V gene is TRBV19, the J gene TRBJ2-7; TRBD1 is a possible D gene (5 bases). This CDR3 spans 12 amino acids. Germline CDR1 reads LNHDA; CDR2 reads SQIVND (reference sequence). V lost 3 bases, J lost 6 bases, and 9 bases lay in between.

The chain has TRBV7-3 and TRBJ2-1; D might be TRBD1 (6 bases). V lost 3 bases and J lost 10, with 16 bases in between. The germline gives CDR1 SGHTA, CDR2 FQGTGA. The length of the CDR3 is 14 residues. The CDR3 reads CASSFQGLDKEQFF. CDR3 bases: TGTGCCAGCAGCTTTCAGGGGCTCGATAAGGAGCAGTTCTTC.

The chain employs TRBV5-1 and TRBJ2-1; 10 bases align to TRBD1. This CDR3 comprises 15 residues. Germline CDR1 and CDR2: SGHRS and YFSETQ. V lost 1 base to trimming and J lost 6 bases; unmatched junction nucleotides: 4. CDR3 sequence reads: CASSLRWDRGNEQFF. DNA of the CDR3: TGCGCCAGCAGCTTGAGGTGGGACAGGGGCAATGAGCAGTTCTTC.

The V gene is TRBV4-1, the J gene TRBJ1-4; a possible D gene is TRBD1 (6 bases). From germline, CDR1 is MGHRA and CDR2 YSYEKL. V was trimmed by 2 bases and J by 9 bases, leaving 19 bases between them. This CDR3 is built from 16 residues. This CDR3 reads CASSQSLSGVLQKLFF. In DNA, the CDR3 is TGCGCCAGCAGCCAAAGTCTCTCAGGGGTCCTACAAAAACTGTTTTTT.

This clone has just one count. The V gene is TRBV7-7, the J gene TRBJ2-2, with TRBD1 matching over 7 bases. After removal of 4 bases from V and 2 bases from J, the junction contained 4 bases not matched to a gene. The CDR3 is 15 amino acids. CDR1 and CDR2 from the germline V gene are SSHAT and FNYEAQ (reference sequence). The CDR3 DNA sequence: TGTGCCAGCAGCTCCGGGACAGCAAACACCGGGGAGCTGTTTTTT. Translating it yields CASSSGTANTGELFF.

The chain is built from TRBV13 and TRBJ1-1; D remains ambiguous. In germline, CDR1 is PRHDT, CDR2 FYEKMQ (reference sequence). The ends were cut back, 3 bases at V and 7 bases at J, with 9 bases in the middle. This CDR3 has 12 amino acids. In DNA form, the CDR3 reads TGTGCCAGCAGCTTGGCCGGGTTTGAAGCTTTCTTT. Translated, it gives CASSLAGFEAFF.

This sequence joins TRBV27 and TRBJ1-1, with a weak D call TRBD1 (6 bases). This CDR3 region has 12 residues. Germline CDR1 reads MNHEY; CDR2 reads SMNVEV (reference sequence). Trimming removed 6 bases from V and 6 bases from J, with 11 bases in between. The CDR3 protein is CASSFAGAEAFF. The CDR3 DNA sequence: TGTGCCAGCAGCTTCGCAGGGGCTGAAGCTTTCTTT.

As regards this clone: This sample includes further DNA sequences coding for the same CDR3. The V call is TRBV24-1, the J call TRBJ1-1; the D gene is possibly TRBD1 (5 bases). The CDR3 is 12 residues long. Germline V lookup: CDR1 KGHDR, CDR2 SFDVKD. Trimming stripped 4 bases from V and 8 bases from J, with 10 bases between. The CDR3 nucleotides read TGTGCCACCAGTGACCCTGACAGCGAAGCTTTCTTT. Translated: CATSDPDSEAFF.

The genes are TRBV5-6 and TRBJ2-2; D remains unclear. Trimming stripped 3 bases from V and 0 bases from J, with 18 bases between. This CDR3 is 18 amino acids long. In germline, CDR1 is SGHDT, CDR2 YYEEEE. Written as DNA, the CDR3 is TGTGCCAGCAGCTCCTGGAGTTATGGATCAGCGAACACCGGGGAGCTGTTTTTT. Protein product: CASSSWSYGSANTGELFF. Full variable domain (outside the CDR3, taken from reference TRBV5-6 and TRBJ2-2): DAGVTQSPTHLIKTRGQQVTLRCSPKSGHDTVSWYQQALGQGPQFIFQYYEEEERQRGNFPDRFSGHQFPNYSSELNVNALLLGDSALYLCASSSWSYGSANTGELFFGEGSRLTVL.

This chain links TRBV6-2 or TRBV6-3 with TRBJ2-7, with a weak D call TRBD1 (6 bases). The CDR3 is made up of 14 amino acids. V was cut by 6 bases and J by 5 bases, with 17 bases left in between. The germline V gene has CDR1 MNHEY and CDR2 SVGEGT. CDR3 coding DNA: TGTGCCAGCAGCCCTCCCAGGGGCAACAACGAGCAGTACTTC. It is translated as CASSPPRGNNEQYF.

This chain joins TRBV2 and TRBJ2-4, with D perhaps matching TRBD1 (5 bases). Trimming cost V 4 bases and J 4 bases, with 11 bases left between them. The length of the CDR3 is 14 residues. The germline CDR1 and CDR2 sequences are SNHLY and FYNNEI. CDR3: CASSVTALKNIQYF. The DNA of the CDR3 is TGTGCCAGCAGTGTGACAGCTTTAAAAAACATTCAGTACTTC.

The chain uses TRBV11-2 and TRBJ2-7, with D tentatively TRBD1 (5 bases). Trimming took off 2 bases at V and 6 bases at J, with 14 bases between the two ends. Germline CDR1 is SGHAT and CDR2 is FQNNGV. The CDR3 has 14 amino acids. The CDR3 reads CASSLNRIPLEQYF. In DNA, the CDR3 is TGTGCCAGCAGCTTAAACAGGATCCCCCTCGAGCAGTACTTC.

The chain uses TRBV28 and TRBJ2-5; 12 nucleotides line up with TRBD2. The V and J ends lost 6 bases and 5 bases, in that order; junction bases with no gene match: 13. This CDR3 is 17 amino acids long. Germline CDR1 reads MDHEN; CDR2 reads SYDVKM. This chain's CDR3 is CASSRMLAGGRRETQYF. CDR3 DNA: TGTGCCAGCAGCCGAATGCTAGCGGGAGGGCGAAGGGAGACCCAGTACTTC.

V gene TRBV2 combines with J gene TRBJ1-5, with D perhaps TRBD1 (5 bases). The V gene lost 2 bases and the J gene lost 3 bases, with 8 bases spanning the gap. Germline lookup yields CDR1 SNHLY and CDR2 FYNNEI. This CDR3 comprises 14 residues. The CDR3 reads CASSERQFNQPQHF. In DNA form, the CDR3 reads TGTGCCAGCAGTGAAAGACAGTTCAATCAGCCCCAGCATTTT.

This clone was seen once. The chain joins TRBV4-1 to TRBJ2-1; D is unclear. The CDR3 runs 12 residues. Germline values: CDR1 MGHRA, CDR2 YSYEKL. Trimming shortened V by 6 bases and J by 7 bases, and 10 bases separated the two germline ends. The CDR3 DNA is TGCGCCAGCAGACTCTGTCTTAATGAGCAGTTCTTC. Amino acid sequence: CASRLCLNEQFF.

This sequence joins TRBV5-1 and TRBJ2-2; 14 bases map to TRBD2. Germline CDR1 is SGHRS and CDR2 is YFSETQ. Losses at the gene ends were 1 base for V and 0 bases for J; bases not matched to a gene: 5. The CDR3 extends over 19 amino acids. The CDR3 loop reads CASSLYGLAGGSNTGELFF. CDR3 DNA: TGCGCCAGCAGCTTGTACGGACTAGCGGGGGGATCGAACACCGGGGAGCTGTTTTTT. The entire variable domain, with the rest obtained from reference TRBV5-1 and TRBJ2-2, is as follows: KAGVTQTPRYLIKTRGQQVTLSCSPISGHRSVSWYQQTPGQGLQFLFEYFSETQRNKGNFPGRFSGRQFSNSRSEMNVSTLELGDSALYLCASSLYGLAGGSNTGELFFGEGSRLTVL.

This chain links TRBV21-1 with TRBJ1-5. TRBV21-1 is tagged as a pseudogene. This CDR3 spans 14 amino acids. The CDR3 DNA sequence: TGTGCCAGCAGCAAAGAGAGGCCGGGGCAGCCCCAGCATTTT. Translation gives CASSKERPGQPQHF.

The chain links TRBV19 to TRBJ2-1; TRBD2 aligns across 10 bases. After removal of 11 bases from V and 8 bases from J, the junction contained 9 bases not matched to a gene. Germline V CDR1 and CDR2: LNHDA, SQIVND (reference sequence). The CDR3 sequence is 13 residues long. The CDR3 region is CAGLAGGTDEQFF. In DNA, the CDR3 is TGTGCCGGATTAGCGGGGGGTACGGATGAGCAGTTCTTC.

V and J are TRBV5-1 and TRBJ1-1; 10 nucleotides line up with TRBD1. The CDR3 has 14 amino acids. With 4 bases clipped from V and 4 bases from J, the junction kept 4 bases outside the gene matches. Germline values: CDR1 SGHRS, CDR2 YFSETQ. CDR3 protein: CASSQTGGGTEAFF. The CDR3 nucleotides read TGCGCCAGCAGCCAGACAGGGGGCGGCACTGAAGCTTTCTTT. Looking up the rest from reference TRBV5-1 and TRBJ1-1 gives the full variable domain: KAGVTQTPRYLIKTRGQQVTLSCSPISGHRSVSWYQQTPGQGLQFLFEYFSETQRNKGNFPGRFSGRQFSNSRSEMNVSTLELGDSALYLCASSQTGGGTEAFFGQGTRLTVV.

The chain recombines TRBV19 with TRBJ1-2, with 8 bases that match TRBD1. There are 15 residues in the CDR3. Trimming cost V 10 bases and J 4 bases; bases outside gene matches: 14. Germline V CDR1 and CDR2: LNHDA, SQIVND (reference sequence). The CDR3 spells CATAGTGRRSYGYTF. DNA for the CDR3: TGTGCCACCGCCGGGACAGGAAGAAGAAGCTATGGCTACACCTTC.

This clone was observed a single time. The rearrangement joins TRBV6-5 to TRBJ2-7; D is perhaps TRBD2 (5 bases). This CDR3 comprises 13 residues. In germline, CDR1 is MNHEY, CDR2 SVGAGI. Trimming took off 4 bases at V and 2 bases at J, with 9 bases between the two ends. The CDR3 protein is CASSSRETYEQYF. The DNA for the CDR3 is TGTGCCAGCAGTTCGAGGGAAACCTACGAGCAGTACTTC.

CDR3 sequence (DNA): TGCGCCAGCAGCTCTGCGGGAGGTCATTACAATGAGCAGTTCTTC. This gives the protein CASSSAGGHYNEQFF. V and J are TRBV5-1 and TRBJ2-1, with 8 nucleotides matching TRBD2. There are 15 residues in the CDR3. V was pared by 3 bases and J by 4 bases, with 6 bases of the junction left unmatched. Germline V gene data show CDR1 as SGHRS and CDR2 as YFSETQ.

CDR3 sequence (DNA): TGTGCCAGCAGCTCCTATTCGACAGGGAGGTTGTACAATGAGCAGTTCTTC. Its protein is CASSSYSTGRLYNEQFF. The gene calls are TRBV5-6 and TRBJ2-1; possibly TRBD1 for D (7 bases). Trimming took 3 bases from V and 4 from J, leaving 20 bases between them. The germline gives CDR1 SGHDT, CDR2 YYEEEE. This CDR3 region has 17 residues.

The chain is built from TRBV19 and TRBJ1-5, with D perhaps TRBD1 (6 bases). The CDR3 totals 17 residues. Germline V gene sequence: CDR1 LNHDA, CDR2 SQIVND (reference sequence). Trimming cost V 5 bases and J 1 base, with 18 bases left between them. The CDR3, as DNA: TGTGCCAGTAGTGCCCTCACCAGGGGATTAAGCAATCAGCCCCAGCATTTT. Protein: CASSALTRGLSNQPQHF.

The chain recombines TRBV6-6 with TRBJ1-1, with TRBD1 matching 9 bases. V lost 4 bases, J lost 0 bases, and 0 bases stayed unmatched. There are 14 residues in the CDR3. CDR1 and CDR2 from the germline V gene are MNHNY and SVGAGI (reference sequence). The CDR3 region is CASSWDRVNTEAFF. The CDR3 bases are TGTGCCAGCAGTTGGGACAGGGTGAACACTGAAGCTTTCTTT.

This clone was recorded only once. The genes are TRBV10-3 and TRBJ1-2; 8 nucleotides line up with TRBD1. V lost 2 bases to trimming and J lost 4 bases; unmatched junction nucleotides: 3. The CDR3 contains 14 residues. Germline V gene data show CDR1 as ENHRY and CDR2 as SYGVKD. This CDR3 reads CAISEGTGAYGYTF. In DNA form, the CDR3 reads TGTGCCATCAGTGAGGGGACAGGCGCCTATGGCTACACCTTC.

The chain couples TRBV19 to TRBJ2-1; 8 bases fit TRBD2. Trimming removed 5 bases from V and 7 bases from J; junction bases left unmatched: 13. Germline assignment: CDR1 LNHDA and CDR2 SQIVND (reference sequence). The CDR3 extends over 16 amino acids. Here the CDR3 DNA reads TGTGCCAGTAGTCCTATAGGAGCGGGAGATCGGAATGAGCAGTTCTTC. Translated, it gives CASSPIGAGDRNEQFF.

This sequence joins TRBV6-5 and TRBJ2-3, with TRBD2 matching 7 bases. CDR1 is MNHEY and CDR2 is SVGAGI in the germline V gene. This CDR3 has 15 residues. V lost 0 bases to trimming and J lost 6 bases; unmatched junction nucleotides: 6. The DNA of the CDR3 is TGTGCCAGCAGTTACTCGGCGGGAGCACAGGATACGCAGTATTTT. It yields the protein CASSYSAGAQDTQYF.

V is TRBV19 and J is TRBJ1-6; TRBD1 matches 10 bases. CDR1 is LNHDA and CDR2 is SQIVND in the germline V gene (reference sequence). The ends lost 4 bases at V and 8 bases at J; junction bases unmatched: 8. This CDR3 is 16 amino acids long. CDR3 nucleotides: TGTGCCAGTAGTAGACTGACAGGGGGCTTTGATTCACCCCTCCACTTT. Its protein is CASSRLTGGFDSPLHF.